The clone carrying this T cell receptor beta chain was counted between two and nine times. The CDR3 consists of 16 residues. The V end lost 5 bases, the J end lost 0 bases, and 13 bases lay between the germline ends. CDR1 is SNHLY, CDR2 FYNNEI, per germline. This sample was taken from a study of control samples from healthy donors and cancer patients. Clones were read by immunoSEQ multiplex PCR, and TCRdb kept only the in-frame ones, dropping some. In the table there are approximately 40,000 clones, over 70% of which are singletons. The clonotype comes from a woman aged 55-70 years with lung cancer. The rearrangement uses TRBV2 and TRBJ1-4; no reliable D call. The specimen sequenced was PBMCs. The CDR3 spells CASSFPGRSTNEKLFF. The CDR3 DNA is TGTGCCAGCAGTTTTCCCGGACGATCAACTAATGAAAAACTGTTTTTT.